This T cell receptor beta chain was obtained from a study of blood T cells in healthy people across ages. Study findings and constraints: Higher naive T cell percentage went strongly together with higher TCR beta diversity.

Germline lookup yields CDR1 MNHEY and CDR2 SMNVEV (reference sequence). The CDR3 is 14 amino acids. After removal of 6 bases from V and 7 bases from J, the junction contained 9 bases not matched to a gene. Regarding this clonotype: What it recognizes is unknown.

Total RNA was extracted at no less than 6 micrograms per sample. Primers used in a second PCR of roughly 6 to 11 cycles were a sample-barcoded 5' primer and a J-beta primer mix. Template switching added a 12-random-nucleotide identifier to every cDNA molecule. TCRdb ran MiXCR on the 5' RACE reads and lists one entry per CDR3 protein. The sample records 1.5 million to 2 million distinct CDR3 sequences, 30% to 40% being singletons. The source of this sequence is a woman in her 30s in good health. The chain combines TRBV27 with TRBJ1-5; the match to TRBD1 covers 7 bases. The sample consisted of blood. This chain's CDR3 is CASSANRGQQPQHF. As DNA, the CDR3 is TGTGCCAGCAGCGCCAACAGGGGCCAACAGCCCCAGCATTTT.